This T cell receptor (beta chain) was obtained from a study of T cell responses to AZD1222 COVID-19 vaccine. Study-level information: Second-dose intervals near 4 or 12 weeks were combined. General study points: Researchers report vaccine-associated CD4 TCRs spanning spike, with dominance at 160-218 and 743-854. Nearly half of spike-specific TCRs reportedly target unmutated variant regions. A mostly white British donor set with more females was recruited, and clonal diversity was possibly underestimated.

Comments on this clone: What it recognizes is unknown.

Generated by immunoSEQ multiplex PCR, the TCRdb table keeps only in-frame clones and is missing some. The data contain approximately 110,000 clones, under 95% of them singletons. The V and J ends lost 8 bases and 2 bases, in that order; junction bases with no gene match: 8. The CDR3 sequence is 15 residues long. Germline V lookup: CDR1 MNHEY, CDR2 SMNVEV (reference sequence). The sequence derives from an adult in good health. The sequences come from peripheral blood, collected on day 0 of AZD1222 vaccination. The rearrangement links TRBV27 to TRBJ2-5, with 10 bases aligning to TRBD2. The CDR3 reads CASGRLAGSQETQYF. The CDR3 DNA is TGTGCCAGCGGCCGACTAGCGGGTTCTCAAGAGACCCAGTACTTC.